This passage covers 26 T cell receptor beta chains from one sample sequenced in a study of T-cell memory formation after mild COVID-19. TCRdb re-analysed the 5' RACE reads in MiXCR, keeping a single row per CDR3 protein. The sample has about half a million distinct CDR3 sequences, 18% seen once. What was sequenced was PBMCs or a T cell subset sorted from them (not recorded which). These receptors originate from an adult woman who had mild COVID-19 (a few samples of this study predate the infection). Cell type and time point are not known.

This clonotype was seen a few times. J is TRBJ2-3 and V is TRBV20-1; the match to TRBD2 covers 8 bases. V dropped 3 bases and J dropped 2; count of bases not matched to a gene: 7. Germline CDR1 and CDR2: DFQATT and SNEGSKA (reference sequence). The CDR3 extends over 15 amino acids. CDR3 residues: CSASRGGAATDTQYF. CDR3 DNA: TGCAGTGCTAGCCGGGGGGGTGCCGCCACAGATACGCAGTATTTT.

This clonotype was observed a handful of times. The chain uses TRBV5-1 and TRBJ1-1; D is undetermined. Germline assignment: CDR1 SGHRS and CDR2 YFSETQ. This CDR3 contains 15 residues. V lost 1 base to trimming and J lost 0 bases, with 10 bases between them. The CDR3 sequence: CASSLIPDMNTEAFF. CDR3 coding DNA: TGCGCCAGCAGCTTGATACCAGACATGAACACTGAAGCTTTCTTT. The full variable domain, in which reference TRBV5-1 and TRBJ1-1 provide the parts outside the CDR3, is KAGVTQTPRYLIKTRGQQVTLSCSPISGHRSVSWYQQTPGQGLQFLFEYFSETQRNKGNFPGRFSGRQFSNSRSEMNVSTLELGDSALYLCASSLIPDMNTEAFFGQGTRLTVV.

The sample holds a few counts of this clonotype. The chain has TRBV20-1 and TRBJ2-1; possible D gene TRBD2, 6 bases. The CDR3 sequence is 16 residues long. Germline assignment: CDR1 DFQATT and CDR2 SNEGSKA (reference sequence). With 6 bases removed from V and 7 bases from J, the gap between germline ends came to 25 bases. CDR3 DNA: TGCAGTGCGGCAGGGATTCGCGGGGTGCCTGGGAATGAGCAGTTCTTC. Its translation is CSAAGIRGVPGNEQFF.

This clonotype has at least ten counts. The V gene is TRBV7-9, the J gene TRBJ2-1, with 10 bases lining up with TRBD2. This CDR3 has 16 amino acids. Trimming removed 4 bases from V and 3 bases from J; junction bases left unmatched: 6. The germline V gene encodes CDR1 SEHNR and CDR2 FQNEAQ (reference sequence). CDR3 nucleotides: TGTGCCAGCAGCTCTCTAGCGGGGGAGCGCTACAATGAGCAGTTCTTC. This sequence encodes CASSSLAGERYNEQFF.

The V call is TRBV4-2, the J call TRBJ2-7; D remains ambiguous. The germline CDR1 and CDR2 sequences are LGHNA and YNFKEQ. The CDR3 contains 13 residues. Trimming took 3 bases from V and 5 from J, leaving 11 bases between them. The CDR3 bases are TGTGCCAGCAGCCAGCAACAAGAGGACGAGCAGTACTTC. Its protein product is CASSQQQEDEQYF.

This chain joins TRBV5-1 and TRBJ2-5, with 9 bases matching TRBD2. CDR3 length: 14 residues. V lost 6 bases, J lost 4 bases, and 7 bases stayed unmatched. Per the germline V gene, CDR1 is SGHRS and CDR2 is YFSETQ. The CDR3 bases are TGCGCCAGCATGAAGGGACTAGCAGGAGAGACCCAGTACTTC. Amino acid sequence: CASMKGLAGETQYF.

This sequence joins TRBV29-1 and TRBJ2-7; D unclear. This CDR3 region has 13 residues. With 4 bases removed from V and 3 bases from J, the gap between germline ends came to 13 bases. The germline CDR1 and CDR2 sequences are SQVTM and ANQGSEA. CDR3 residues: CSVAPRLGYEQYF. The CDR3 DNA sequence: TGCAGCGTTGCCCCCAGGCTTGGCTACGAGCAGTACTTC.

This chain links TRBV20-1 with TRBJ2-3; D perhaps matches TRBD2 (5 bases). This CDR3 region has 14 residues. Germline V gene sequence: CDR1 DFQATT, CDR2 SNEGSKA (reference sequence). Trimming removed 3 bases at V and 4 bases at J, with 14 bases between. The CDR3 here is CSASIRAGADTQYF. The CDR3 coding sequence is TGCAGTGCTAGCATTCGCGCGGGCGCAGATACGCAGTATTTT.

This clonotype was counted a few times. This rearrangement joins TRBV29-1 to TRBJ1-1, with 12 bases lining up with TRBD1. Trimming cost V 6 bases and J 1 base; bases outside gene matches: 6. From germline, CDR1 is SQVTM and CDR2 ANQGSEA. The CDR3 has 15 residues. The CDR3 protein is CSVAGTGGPNTEAFF. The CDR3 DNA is TGCAGCGTGGCAGGGACAGGGGGCCCGAACACTGAAGCTTTCTTT.

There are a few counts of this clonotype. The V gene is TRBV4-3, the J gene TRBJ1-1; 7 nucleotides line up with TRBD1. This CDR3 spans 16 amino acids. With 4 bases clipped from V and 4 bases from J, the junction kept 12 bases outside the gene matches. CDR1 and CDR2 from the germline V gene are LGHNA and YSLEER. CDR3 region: CASSPGQRAGGTEAFF. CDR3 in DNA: TGCGCCAGCAGCCCAGGTCAGAGGGCAGGGGGCACTGAAGCTTTCTTT.

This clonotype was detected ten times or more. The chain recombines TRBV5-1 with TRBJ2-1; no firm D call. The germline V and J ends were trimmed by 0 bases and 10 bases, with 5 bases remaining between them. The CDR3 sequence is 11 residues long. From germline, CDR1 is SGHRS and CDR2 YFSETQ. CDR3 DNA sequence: TGCGCCAGCAGCTTGGGCGCCGAGCAGTTCTTC. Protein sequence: CASSLGAEQFF.

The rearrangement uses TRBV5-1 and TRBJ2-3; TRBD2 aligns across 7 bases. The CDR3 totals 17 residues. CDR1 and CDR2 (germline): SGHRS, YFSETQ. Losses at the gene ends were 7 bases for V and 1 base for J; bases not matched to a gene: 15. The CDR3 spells CASLREPAGKRTDTQYF. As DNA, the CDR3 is TGCGCCAGCCTCCGGGAGCCAGCGGGAAAACGCACAGATACGCAGTATTTT.

The CDR3 is CASRQGTNTEAFF. For the CDR3, the DNA is TGTGCCAGTAGACAGGGGACGAACACTGAAGCTTTCTTT. This chain connects TRBV2 to TRBJ1-1; 8 nucleotides align to TRBD1. J gave up 1 base and V 9 bases, and 4 bases lay outside the gene matches. CDR1 SNHLY and CDR2 FYNNEI come from the germline V gene. The CDR3 spans 13 residues.

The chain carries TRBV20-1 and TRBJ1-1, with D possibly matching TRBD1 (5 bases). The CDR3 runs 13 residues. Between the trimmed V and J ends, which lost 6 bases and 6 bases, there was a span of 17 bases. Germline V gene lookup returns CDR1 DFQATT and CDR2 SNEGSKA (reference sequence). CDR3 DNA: TGCAGTGCCGGGACGTCGGGTAGGTCTGAAGCTTTCTTT. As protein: CSAGTSGRSEAFF.

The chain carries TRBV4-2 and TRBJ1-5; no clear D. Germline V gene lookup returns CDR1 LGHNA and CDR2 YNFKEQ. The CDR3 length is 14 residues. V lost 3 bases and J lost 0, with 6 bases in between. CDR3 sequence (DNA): TGTGCCAGCAGCCAGAGTCTTAGCAATCAGCCCCAGCATTTT. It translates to CASSQSLSNQPQHF.

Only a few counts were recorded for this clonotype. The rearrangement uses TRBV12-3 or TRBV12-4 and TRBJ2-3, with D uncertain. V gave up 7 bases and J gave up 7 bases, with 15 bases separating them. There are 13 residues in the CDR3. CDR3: CASIQALGNTQYF. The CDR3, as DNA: TGTGCCAGCATCCAGGCCTTGGGGAATACGCAGTATTTT.

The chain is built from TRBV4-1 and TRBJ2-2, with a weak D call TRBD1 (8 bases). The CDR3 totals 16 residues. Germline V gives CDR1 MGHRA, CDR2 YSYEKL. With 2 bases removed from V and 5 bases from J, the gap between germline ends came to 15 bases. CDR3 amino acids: CASSQRTGRGTGELFF. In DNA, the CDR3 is TGCGCCAGCAGCCAAAGGACAGGGAGGGGGACCGGGGAGCTGTTTTTT.

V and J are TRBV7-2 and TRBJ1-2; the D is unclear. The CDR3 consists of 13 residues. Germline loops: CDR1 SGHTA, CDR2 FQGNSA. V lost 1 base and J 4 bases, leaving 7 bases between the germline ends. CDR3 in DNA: TGTGCCAGCAGCTTAGGGGCACCCTATGGCTACACCTTC. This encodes CASSLGAPYGYTF.

The CDR3 sequence: CASSLTGQGSHVLTF. CDR3 DNA: TGTGCCAGCAGCTTAACCGGGCAGGGATCCCACGTCCTGACTTTC. The V call is TRBV7-3, the J call TRBJ2-6, with D possibly TRBD1 on 5 matching bases. The CDR3 sequence is 15 residues long. The V end lost 0 bases, the J end lost 11 bases, and 14 bases lay between the germline ends. The V gene's germline CDR1 is SGHTA and CDR2 FQGTGA.

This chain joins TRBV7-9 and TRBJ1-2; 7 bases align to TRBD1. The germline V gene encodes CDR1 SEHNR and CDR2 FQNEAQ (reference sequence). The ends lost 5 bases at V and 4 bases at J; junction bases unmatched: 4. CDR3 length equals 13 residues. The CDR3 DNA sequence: TGTGCCAGCAGCCGGACAGGTTCCTATGGCTACACCTTC. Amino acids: CASSRTGSYGYTF.

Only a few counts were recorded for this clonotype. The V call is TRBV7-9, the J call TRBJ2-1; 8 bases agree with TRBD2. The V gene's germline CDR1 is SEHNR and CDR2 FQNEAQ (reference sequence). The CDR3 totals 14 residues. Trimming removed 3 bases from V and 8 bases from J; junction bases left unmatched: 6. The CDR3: CASSLRLAIDEQFF. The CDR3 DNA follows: TGTGCCAGCAGCTTGAGACTAGCGATCGATGAGCAGTTCTTC. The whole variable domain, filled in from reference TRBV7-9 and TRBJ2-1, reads DTGVSQNPRHKITKRGQNVTFRCDPISEHNRLYWYRQTLGQGPEFLTYFQNEAQLEKSRLLSDRFSAERPKGSFSTLEIQRTEQGDSAMYLCASSLRLAIDEQFFGPGTRLTVL.

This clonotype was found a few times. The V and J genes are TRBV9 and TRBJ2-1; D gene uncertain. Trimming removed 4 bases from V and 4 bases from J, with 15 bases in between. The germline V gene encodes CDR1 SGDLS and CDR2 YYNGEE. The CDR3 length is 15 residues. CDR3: CASSPEAGNYNEQFF. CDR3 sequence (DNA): TGTGCCAGCAGCCCTGAGGCAGGCAATTACAATGAGCAGTTCTTC.

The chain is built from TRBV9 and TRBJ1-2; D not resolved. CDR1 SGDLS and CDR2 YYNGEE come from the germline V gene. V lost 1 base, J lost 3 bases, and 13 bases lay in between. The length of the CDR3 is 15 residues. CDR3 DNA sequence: TGTGCCAGCAGCGTACAGCGGAACGGGGACTATGGCTACACCTTC. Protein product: CASSVQRNGDYGYTF.

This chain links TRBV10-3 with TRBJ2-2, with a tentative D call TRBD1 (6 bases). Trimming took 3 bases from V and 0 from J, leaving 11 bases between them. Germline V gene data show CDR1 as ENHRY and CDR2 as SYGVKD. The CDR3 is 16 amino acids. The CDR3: CAISDTGTPNTGELFF. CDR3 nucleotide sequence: TGTGCCATCAGTGATACCGGGACACCGAACACCGGGGAGCTGTTTTTT.

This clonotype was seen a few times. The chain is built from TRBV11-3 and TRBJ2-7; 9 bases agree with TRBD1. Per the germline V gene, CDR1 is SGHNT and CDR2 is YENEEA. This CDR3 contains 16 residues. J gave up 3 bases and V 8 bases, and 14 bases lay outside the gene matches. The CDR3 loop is CASARLTGQGDYEQYF. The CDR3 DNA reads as TGTGCCAGCGCCAGGCTGACGGGACAGGGAGACTACGAGCAGTACTTC.

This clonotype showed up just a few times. CDR3 sequence reads: CASSYSGAGPGLAGLQGVDTQYF. CDR3 sequence (DNA): TGTGCCAGCAGTTACTCGGGCGCGGGACCGGGACTAGCGGGACTACAAGGGGTCGATACGCAGTATTTT. The gene calls are TRBV6-2 or TRBV6-3 and TRBJ2-3; 13 positions agree with TRBD2. From germline, CDR1 is MNHEY and CDR2 SVGEGT. The CDR3 has 23 residues. With V trimmed by 0 bases and J by 6 bases, 24 bases remained unmatched.